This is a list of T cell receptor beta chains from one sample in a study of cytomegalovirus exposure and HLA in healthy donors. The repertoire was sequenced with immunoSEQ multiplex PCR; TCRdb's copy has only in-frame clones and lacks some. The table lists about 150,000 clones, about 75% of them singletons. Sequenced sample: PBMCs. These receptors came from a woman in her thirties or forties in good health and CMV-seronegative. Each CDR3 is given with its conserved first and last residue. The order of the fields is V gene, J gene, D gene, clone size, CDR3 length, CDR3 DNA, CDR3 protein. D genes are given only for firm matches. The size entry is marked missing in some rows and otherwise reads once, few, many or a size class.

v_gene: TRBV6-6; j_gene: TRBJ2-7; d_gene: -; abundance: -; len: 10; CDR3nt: TGTGCCAGGACAGTCTACGAGCAGTACTTC; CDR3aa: CARTVYEQYF
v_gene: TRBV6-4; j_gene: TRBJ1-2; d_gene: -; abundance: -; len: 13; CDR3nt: TGTGCCAGCAGAAGCGGGACAACCGACGGCTACACCTTC; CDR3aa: CASRSGTTDGYTF
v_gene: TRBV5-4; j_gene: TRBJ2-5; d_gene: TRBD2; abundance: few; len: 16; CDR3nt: TGTGCCAGCAGTCTAATGGGGCGGGGGGGCGGGGAGACCCAGTACTTC; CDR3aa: CASSLMGRGGGETQYF
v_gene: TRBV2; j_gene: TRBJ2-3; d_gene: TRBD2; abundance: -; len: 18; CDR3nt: TGTGCCAGCAGCCGGCAGGGACTAGCGGGGGGGAGCACAGATACGCAGTATTTT; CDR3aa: CASSRQGLAGGSTDTQYF
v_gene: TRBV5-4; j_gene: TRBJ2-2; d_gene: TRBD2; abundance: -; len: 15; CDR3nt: TGTGCCCATAGGACTAGCGGGGCCGGCACCGGGGAGCTGTTTTTT; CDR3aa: CAHRTSGAGTGELFF
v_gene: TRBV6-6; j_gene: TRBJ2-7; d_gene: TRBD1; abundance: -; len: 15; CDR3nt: TGTGCCAGCAGTTCCGGACAGGGGATTCGCTACGAGCAGTACTTC; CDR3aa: CASSSGQGIRYEQYF
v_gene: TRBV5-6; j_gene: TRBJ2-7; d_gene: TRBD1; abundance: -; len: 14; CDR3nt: TGTGCCAGCAGCTGGGACAGATCAGCCTACGAGCAGTACTTC; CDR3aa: CASSWDRSAYEQYF
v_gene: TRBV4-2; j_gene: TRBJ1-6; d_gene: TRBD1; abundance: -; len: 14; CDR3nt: TGTGCCAGCAGCCAGGGGGACAGTTCCTCACCCCTCCACTTT; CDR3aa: CASSQGDSSSPLHF
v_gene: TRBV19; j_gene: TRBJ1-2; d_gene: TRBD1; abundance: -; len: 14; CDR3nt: TGTGCCAGTAGCCCGGGACAGACTAGCTATGGCTACACCTTC; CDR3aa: CASSPGQTSYGYTF
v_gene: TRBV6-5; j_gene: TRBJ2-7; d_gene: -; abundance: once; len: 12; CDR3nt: TGTGCCAGCAGCCTCAAGACGGGGGAGCAGTACTTC; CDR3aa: CASSLKTGEQYF
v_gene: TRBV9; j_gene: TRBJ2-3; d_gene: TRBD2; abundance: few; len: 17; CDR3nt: TGTGCCAGCAGCGTAGGTTCTAGCGGGGAGATAGGAGATACGCAGTATTTT; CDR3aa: CASSVGSSGEIGDTQYF
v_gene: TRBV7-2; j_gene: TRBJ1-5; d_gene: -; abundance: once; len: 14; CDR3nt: TGTGCCAGCAGCCCCAGGGTAGGCAATCAGCCCCAGCATTTT; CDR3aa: CASSPRVGNQPQHF
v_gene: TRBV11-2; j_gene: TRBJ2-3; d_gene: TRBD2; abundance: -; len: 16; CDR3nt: TGTGCCAGCAGCCATTCGCCGGGACTAGCGGAGGATACGCAGTATTTT; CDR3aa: CASSHSPGLAEDTQYF
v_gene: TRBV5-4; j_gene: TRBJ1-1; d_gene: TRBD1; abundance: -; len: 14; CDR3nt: TGTGCCAGCAAAGAACAGGGGATGAACACTGAAGCTTTCTTT; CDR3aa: CASKEQGMNTEAFF
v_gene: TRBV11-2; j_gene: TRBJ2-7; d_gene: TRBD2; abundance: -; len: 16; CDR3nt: TGTGCCAGCAGCTCGGGACTAGCGGGGGGCTCCTACGAGCAGTACTTC; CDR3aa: CASSSGLAGGSYEQYF
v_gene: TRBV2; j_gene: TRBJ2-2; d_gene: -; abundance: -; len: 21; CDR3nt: TGTGCCAGCAGACCCCCCGCCGGGGGGCTTGCCGACCGGAAAAACACCGGGGAGCTGTTTTTT; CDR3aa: CASRPPAGGLADRKNTGELFF
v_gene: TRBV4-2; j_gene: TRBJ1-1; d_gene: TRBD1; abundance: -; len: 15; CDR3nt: TGTGCCAGCAGCCAAGATCGCAGGGGGCGGATTCTAGCTTTCTTT; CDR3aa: CASSQDRRGRILAFF
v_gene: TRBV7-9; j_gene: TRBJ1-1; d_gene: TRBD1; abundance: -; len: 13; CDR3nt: TGTGCCAGCAGCCGCTCGACAGGGGCTGAAGCTTTCTTT; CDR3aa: CASSRSTGAEAFF
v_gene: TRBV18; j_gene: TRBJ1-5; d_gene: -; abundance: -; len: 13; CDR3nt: TGTGCCAGCTCACCGGGAGGAAATCAGCCCCAGCATTTT; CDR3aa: CASSPGGNQPQHF
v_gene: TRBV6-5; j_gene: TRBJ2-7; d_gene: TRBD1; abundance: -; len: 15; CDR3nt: TGTGCCAGCACCGAACGACAGGGCAGCTCCTACGAGCAGTACTTC; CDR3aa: CASTERQGSSYEQYF
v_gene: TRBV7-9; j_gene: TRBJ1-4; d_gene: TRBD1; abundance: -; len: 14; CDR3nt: TGTGCCAGCAGCTTAACGGGACAGGGGGAAAAACTGTTTTTT; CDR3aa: CASSLTGQGEKLFF
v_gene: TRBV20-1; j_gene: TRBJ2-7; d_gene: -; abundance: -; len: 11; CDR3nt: TGCAGTGCTCCCGTAACCTACGAGCAGTACTTC; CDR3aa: CSAPVTYEQYF
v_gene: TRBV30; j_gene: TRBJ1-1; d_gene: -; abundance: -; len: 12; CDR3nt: TGTGCCTGGAGTGTGGCGAGGGCTGAAGCTTTCTTT; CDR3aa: CAWSVARAEAFF
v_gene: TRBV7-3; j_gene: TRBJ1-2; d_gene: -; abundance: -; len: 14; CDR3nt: TGTGCCAGCAGCTTTTCCGGCAGGGAGGATGGCTACACCTTC; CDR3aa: CASSFSGREDGYTF
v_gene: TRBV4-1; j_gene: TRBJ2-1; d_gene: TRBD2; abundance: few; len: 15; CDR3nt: TGCGCCAGCAGCAACGGGGGGGTCAATTACAATGAGCAGTTCTTC; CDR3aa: CASSNGGVNYNEQFF
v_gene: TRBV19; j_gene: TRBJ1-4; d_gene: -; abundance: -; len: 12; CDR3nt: TGTGCCAGTAATGGCCCGATAGAAAAACTGTTTTTT; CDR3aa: CASNGPIEKLFF
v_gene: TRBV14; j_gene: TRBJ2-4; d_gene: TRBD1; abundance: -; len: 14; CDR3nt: TGTGCCAGCAGCCCCACAGGGGTTAAAAACATTCAGTACTTC; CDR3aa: CASSPTGVKNIQYF
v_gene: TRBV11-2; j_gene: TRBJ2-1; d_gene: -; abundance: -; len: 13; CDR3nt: TGTGCCAGCAGCTTCGGTCCCTCGTATGAGCAGTTCTTC; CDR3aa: CASSFGPSYEQFF
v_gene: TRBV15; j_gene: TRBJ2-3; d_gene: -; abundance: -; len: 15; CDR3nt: TGTGCCACCAGCCATCCGGTGGTCGATACAGATACGCAGTATTTT; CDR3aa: CATSHPVVDTDTQYF
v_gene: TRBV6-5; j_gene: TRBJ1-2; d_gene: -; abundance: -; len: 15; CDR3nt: TGTGCCAGCAGCTCTCCGTTGCGGGGGTTGGGTGGCTACACCTTC; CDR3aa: CASSSPLRGLGGYTF
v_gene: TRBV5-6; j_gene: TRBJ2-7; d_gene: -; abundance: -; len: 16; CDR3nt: TGTGCCAGCAGCTTGAGGTCGGCGGGGTATCCCTACGAGCAGTACTTC; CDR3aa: CASSLRSAGYPYEQYF
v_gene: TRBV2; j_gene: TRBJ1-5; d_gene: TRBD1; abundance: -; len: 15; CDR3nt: TGTGCCAGCAGTGGGACAGGGGGTAGCAATCAGCCCCAGCATTTT; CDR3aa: CASSGTGGSNQPQHF
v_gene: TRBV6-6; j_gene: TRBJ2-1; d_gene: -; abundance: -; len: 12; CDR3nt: TGTGCCAGCAGTTACTCGGGCACCGAGCAGTTCTTC; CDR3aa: CASSYSGTEQFF
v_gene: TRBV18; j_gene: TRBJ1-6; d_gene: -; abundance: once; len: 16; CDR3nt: TGTGCCAGCTCCCCACCGAGCAGGAATGGTCACTCACCCCTCCACTTT; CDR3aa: CASSPPSRNGHSPLHF
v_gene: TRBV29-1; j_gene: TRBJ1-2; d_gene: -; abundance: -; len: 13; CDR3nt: TGCAGCGTTGAAGGGGGCAGGGCCCGGGGCTACACCTTC; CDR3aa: CSVEGGRARGYTF
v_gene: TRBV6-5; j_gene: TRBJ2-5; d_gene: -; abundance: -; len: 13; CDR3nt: TGTGCCAGCAGTTACTCCGGTTTAGAGACCCAGTACTTC; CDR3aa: CASSYSGLETQYF
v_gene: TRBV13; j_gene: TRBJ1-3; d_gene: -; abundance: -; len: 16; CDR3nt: TGTGCCAGCAGTTTTACAACGATGATCTCTGGAAACACCATATATTTT; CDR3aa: CASSFTTMISGNTIYF
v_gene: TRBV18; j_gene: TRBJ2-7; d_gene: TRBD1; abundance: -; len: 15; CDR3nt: TGTGCCAGCTCCCCAAGGACAGGGCCGGGATACGAGCAGTACTTC; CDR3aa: CASSPRTGPGYEQYF
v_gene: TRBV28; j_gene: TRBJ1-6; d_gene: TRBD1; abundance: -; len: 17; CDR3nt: TGTGCCAGCAGTCTAGGACAGGGCATTACCTATAATTCACCCCTCCACTTT; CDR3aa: CASSLGQGITYNSPLHF
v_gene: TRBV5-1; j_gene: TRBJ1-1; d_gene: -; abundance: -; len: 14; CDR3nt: TGCGCCAGCAGCTTGCCAGCGGGGAACACTGAAGCTTTCTTT; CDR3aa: CASSLPAGNTEAFF